Listed here are 27 T cell receptor beta chains from one sample, sequenced in a study of blood T cells in healthy people across ages. A sample-barcoded 5' primer and a J-beta primer mix were used in a second PCR of roughly 7 to 11 cycles. TCRdb analysed the 5' RACE reads with MiXCR anew, one entry per CDR3 protein. Counted here are over a million distinct CDR3 sequences, less than 50% occurring once; the ten biggest clones make up 18%. Sequencing was done on a sample of blood. The receptors were gathered from an older woman in good health.

This clonotype was counted at least ten times. This chain links TRBV29-1 with TRBJ2-1; the match to TRBD2 covers 8 bases. The CDR3 is made up of 16 amino acids. V shed 1 base and J 0 bases; nucleotides not matched to a gene: 5. Germline assignment: CDR1 SQVTM and CDR2 ANQGSEA. CDR3 amino acids: CSVEAETSGSYNEQFF. The CDR3 DNA sequence: TGCAGCGTTGAAGCGGAAACTAGCGGCTCCTACAATGAGCAGTTCTTC.

This clonotype showed up just a few times. The chain has TRBV9 and TRBJ2-1; 7 bases map to TRBD1. The CDR3 sequence is 15 residues long. Germline V gene data show CDR1 as SGDLS and CDR2 as YYNGEE. The V gene end was trimmed by 4 bases and the J gene end by 5 bases; junction bases not matched to a gene: 9. The CDR3 DNA reads as TGTGCCAGCAGCACCCGGGACAGTCGACACAATGAGCAGTTCTTC. This encodes CASSTRDSRHNEQFF.

This clonotype was seen a few times. This chain connects TRBV20-1 to TRBJ2-7; TRBD1 or TRBD2 may be the D gene (6 bases each). The CDR3 consists of 13 residues. V was cut by 0 bases and J by 7 bases, with 13 bases left in between. Germline V gene sequence: CDR1 DFQATT, CDR2 SNEGSKA (reference sequence). The CDR3 spells CSARDERGREQYF. In DNA form, the CDR3 reads TGCAGTGCTAGAGACGAAAGGGGGAGGGAGCAGTACTTC.

This clonotype was recorded at least ten times. This chain links TRBV27 with TRBJ2-1; weak D call: TRBD2 (5 bases). The CDR3 has 13 amino acids. Germline V gene lookup returns CDR1 MNHEY and CDR2 SMNVEV (reference sequence). Deletions cut 6 bases from V and 3 bases from J, with 9 bases between. The DNA for the CDR3 is TGTGCCAGCAGCTCGGGGAGCTACAATGAGCAGTTCTTC. It codes for CASSSGSYNEQFF.

This sequence joins TRBV27 and TRBJ2-5, with 11 bases lining up with TRBD1. Germline CDR1 reads MNHEY; CDR2 reads SMNVEV (reference sequence). The CDR3 extends over 16 amino acids. J was trimmed by 11 bases and V by 1 base; bases with no gene match: 12. DNA for the CDR3: TGTGCCAGCAGTTTATTTCCCAGGACAGGGGGCGACGTGCAGTACTTC. It translates to CASSLFPRTGGDVQYF.

The CDR3 is CASSSSFGGPPHEQYF. Written as DNA, the CDR3 is TGTGCCAGCAGCTCATCTTTTGGCGGCCCGCCCCACGAGCAGTACTTC. The chain joins TRBV5-6 to TRBJ2-7; no reliable D call. There are 16 residues in the CDR3. V dropped 3 bases and J dropped 5 bases, with 21 bases sitting between them. CDR1 and CDR2 (germline): SGHDT, YYEEEE.

The CDR3 DNA follows: TGCAGTGCCGCGGAAGGACAGGGGGCGTACGAGCAGTACTTC. It encodes CSAAEGQGAYEQYF. The chain has TRBV20-1 and TRBJ2-7, with 11 bases fitting TRBD1. The germline V gene encodes CDR1 DFQATT and CDR2 SNEGSKA (reference sequence). V shed 6 bases and J 4 bases; nucleotides not matched to a gene: 8. The CDR3 spans 14 residues.

The V call is TRBV2, the J call TRBJ2-1; the match to TRBD2 covers 11 bases. From germline, CDR1 is SNHLY and CDR2 FYNNEI. V was pared by 2 bases and J by 4 bases, with 7 bases of the junction left unmatched. The CDR3 has 17 residues. The CDR3 region is CASSETSGSWGYNEQFF. CDR3 sequence (DNA): TGTGCCAGCAGTGAAACTAGCGGGAGTTGGGGGTACAATGAGCAGTTCTTC.

This sequence joins TRBV20-1 and TRBJ2-3, with D unclear. The CDR3 contains 14 residues. V gave up 0 bases and J gave up 5 bases, with 12 bases separating them. The germline V gene encodes CDR1 DFQATT and CDR2 SNEGSKA (reference sequence). The CDR3 is CSARDLVILDTQYF. The CDR3 coding sequence is TGCAGTGCTAGAGATCTAGTTATTTTAGATACGCAGTATTTT.

This clonotype was counted at least ten times. This chain links TRBV6-6 with TRBJ2-7; D possibly corresponds to TRBD1 (6 bases). The CDR3 contains 14 residues. V was cut by 0 bases and J by 5 bases, with 11 bases left in between. Germline CDR1 and CDR2: MNHNY and SVGAGI (reference sequence). The CDR3 bases are TGTGCCAGCAGTTACTCTCTGGGGGCGAACGAGCAGTACTTC. Translated, it gives CASSYSLGANEQYF.

This clonotype was observed a few times. The V call is TRBV7-8, the J call TRBJ2-7, with TRBD2 matching over 10 bases. This CDR3 is built from 18 residues. Germline V lookup: CDR1 SGHVS, CDR2 FQNEAQ. With 4 bases clipped from V and 6 bases from J, the junction kept 18 bases outside the gene matches. CDR3 protein: CASSYNPIDEGLALEQYF. The CDR3 DNA reads as TGTGCCAGCAGCTACAACCCAATCGACGAGGGACTAGCGCTCGAGCAGTACTTC.

The J gene is TRBJ2-4, the V gene TRBV7-9; D not certain. The J call could be wrong; TRBJ2-7 is a better fit for the DNA end. CDR1 SEHNR and CDR2 FQNEAQ come from the germline V gene (reference sequence). The CDR3 length is 13 residues. CDR3 nucleotide sequence: TGTGCCAGCTCCGGTCGCCTGGTCCACGAGCAGTACTTC. This translates into CASSGRLVHEQYF.

The J gene is TRBJ1-4, the V gene TRBV20-1; D not resolved. The CDR3 spans 13 residues. Trimming removed 0 bases from V and 6 bases from J, with 8 bases in between. The V gene's germline CDR1 is DFQATT and CDR2 SNEGSKA (reference sequence). This CDR3 is CSAREEIHEKLFF. The CDR3 nucleotides are TGCAGTGCTAGAGAGGAGATCCATGAAAAACTGTTTTTT.

In its sample, this clonotype was seen a few times. The chain couples TRBV5-1 to TRBJ2-7; 7 bases line up with TRBD2. Trimming took 5 bases from V and 0 from J; bases not matched to a gene: 2. Germline assignment: CDR1 SGHRS and CDR2 YFSETQ. The CDR3 has 13 residues. This chain's CDR3 is CASRTSPSYEQYF. CDR3 bases: TGCGCCAGCAGGACTAGCCCCTCCTACGAGCAGTACTTC.

The genes are TRBV14 and TRBJ2-1, with 9 bases that match TRBD1. CDR1 and CDR2 (germline): SGHDN, FVKESK. The CDR3 loop spans 16 amino acids. The J segment lost 8 bases and the V segment lost 6 bases, leaving 14 bases of the junction unmatched. The CDR3: CASSLIQGAKFDEQFF. The CDR3 coding sequence is TGTGCCAGCAGTCTTATACAGGGGGCGAAATTTGATGAGCAGTTCTTC.

V and J are TRBV27 and TRBJ2-1, with D unresolved. The germline CDR1 and CDR2 sequences are MNHEY and SMNVEV (reference sequence). The V gene lost 2 bases and the J gene lost 7 bases, with 15 bases spanning the gap. The CDR3 length is 15 residues. The CDR3 DNA follows: TGTGCCAGCAGTTTACGGTGGGGAAAGGGTAATGAGCAGTTCTTC. Translating gives CASSLRWGKGNEQFF.

This rearrangement joins TRBV27 to TRBJ1-5; D possibly corresponds to TRBD1 (5 bases). CDR1 MNHEY and CDR2 SMNVEV come from the germline V gene (reference sequence). V lost 5 bases to trimming and J lost 9 bases, with 14 bases between them. The CDR3 has 13 amino acids. CDR3 sequence (DNA): TGTGCCAGCAGTCAACGGACACAACCGCCCCAGCATTTT. Translation: CASSQRTQPPQHF.

This clonotype has a handful of counts. The chain carries TRBV5-1 and TRBJ2-7, with 8 bases matching TRBD2. Germline V lookup: CDR1 SGHRS, CDR2 YFSETQ. This CDR3 is built from 14 residues. J lost 5 bases, V lost 5 bases, and 9 bases had no gene match. CDR3 region: CASSSGTRIHEQYF. The CDR3 DNA sequence: TGCGCCAGCAGTTCCGGGACTAGAATCCACGAGCAGTACTTC.

The sample holds one count of this clonotype. The chain links TRBV6-1 to TRBJ2-3; TRBD1 matches at 7 bases. The CDR3 extends over 15 amino acids. The V segment lost 7 bases and the J segment 0 bases; nucleotides outside the gene matches: 7. In germline, CDR1 is MNHNS, CDR2 SASEGT. This chain's CDR3 is CASKDGTVSTDTQYF. The CDR3 DNA is TGTGCCAGCAAAGACGGGACAGTAAGCACAGATACGCAGTATTTT.

This clonotype appeared a few times. The chain uses TRBV5-1 and TRBJ2-2; D call uncertain. Trimming took 4 bases from V and 5 from J, leaving 9 bases between them. Germline assignment: CDR1 SGHRS and CDR2 YFSETQ. This CDR3 contains 13 residues. CDR3 loop: CASSARETGELFF. The CDR3 DNA is TGCGCCAGCAGCGCCAGAGAGACCGGGGAGCTGTTTTTT.

This clonotype was counted a few times. This chain joins TRBV20-1 and TRBJ2-7; 11 nucleotides line up with TRBD2. The CDR3 is 14 residues long. Germline CDR1 DFQATT, CDR2 SNEGSKA (reference sequence). V lost 0 bases to trimming and J lost 7 bases; unmatched junction nucleotides: 5. This chain's CDR3 is CSARDRASGGEQYF. The CDR3 DNA reads TGCAGTGCTAGAGATAGGGCTAGCGGGGGGGAGCAGTACTTC.

This clonotype was seen only once. The chain is built from TRBV7-8 and TRBJ2-7, with TRBD1 matching over 10 bases. Trimming cost V 5 bases and J 4 bases; bases outside gene matches: 8. The CDR3 covers 15 residues. Germline CDR1 is SGHVS and CDR2 is FQNEAQ. DNA of the CDR3: TGTGCCAGCAGCAACCGGGACAGGGGATTTTACGAGCAGTACTTC. Protein product: CASSNRDRGFYEQYF.

This clonotype has a handful of counts. This chain joins TRBV20-1 and TRBJ2-1, with a possible D match to TRBD2 (6 bases). V was clipped by 6 bases and J by 2 bases, with 17 bases between them. CDR1 and CDR2 from the germline V gene are DFQATT and SNEGSKA (reference sequence). This CDR3 region has 15 residues. CDR3 amino acids: CSASHGSITYNEQFF. The CDR3 coding sequence is TGCAGTGCAAGCCACGGGAGTATCACCTACAATGAGCAGTTCTTC.

This clonotype has more than one count but fewer than ten. The chain couples TRBV7-2 to TRBJ1-2; D not certain. This CDR3 spans 14 amino acids. The V gene's germline CDR1 is SGHTA and CDR2 FQGNSA. V was cut by 5 bases and J by 8 bases, with 18 bases left in between. In DNA form, the CDR3 reads TGTGCCAGCAGCCCGAGCTCAGCTTTCTTCGGCTACACCTTC. Translation: CASSPSSAFFGYTF.

Only a few counts were recorded for this clonotype. V and J are TRBV28 and TRBJ2-1, with 7 bases matching TRBD1. The CDR3 contains 15 residues. Germline V gene lookup returns CDR1 MDHEN and CDR2 SYDVKM. V shed 5 bases and J 5 bases; nucleotides not matched to a gene: 9. The CDR3 sequence: CASSIIKGAHNEQFF. CDR3 nucleotide sequence: TGTGCCAGCAGTATCATAAAGGGGGCCCACAATGAGCAGTTCTTC.

Regarding this clonotype: This may be a read error, as it is one base from a much larger clone. The rearrangement uses TRBV9 and TRBJ2-7, with 13 bases aligning to TRBD2. Germline assignment: CDR1 SGDLS and CDR2 YYNGEE. With V trimmed by 6 bases and J by 7 bases, 10 bases remained unmatched. CDR3 length equals 15 residues. The CDR3 loop is CASKRTSGSSDEQYF. The CDR3 DNA is TGTGCCAGCAAAAGGACTAGCGGGAGTAGCGATGAGCAGTACTTC.

As DNA, the CDR3 is TGCAGCGTTAGACAGGGGACCCAGTACTTC. Its protein product is CSVRQGTQYF. The rearrangement uses TRBV29-1 and TRBJ2-7; 7 positions agree with TRBD1. The last part of the DNA fits TRBJ2-5 better; the J call may be wrong. Germline values: CDR1 SQVTM, CDR2 ANQGSEA. This CDR3 is built from 10 residues.